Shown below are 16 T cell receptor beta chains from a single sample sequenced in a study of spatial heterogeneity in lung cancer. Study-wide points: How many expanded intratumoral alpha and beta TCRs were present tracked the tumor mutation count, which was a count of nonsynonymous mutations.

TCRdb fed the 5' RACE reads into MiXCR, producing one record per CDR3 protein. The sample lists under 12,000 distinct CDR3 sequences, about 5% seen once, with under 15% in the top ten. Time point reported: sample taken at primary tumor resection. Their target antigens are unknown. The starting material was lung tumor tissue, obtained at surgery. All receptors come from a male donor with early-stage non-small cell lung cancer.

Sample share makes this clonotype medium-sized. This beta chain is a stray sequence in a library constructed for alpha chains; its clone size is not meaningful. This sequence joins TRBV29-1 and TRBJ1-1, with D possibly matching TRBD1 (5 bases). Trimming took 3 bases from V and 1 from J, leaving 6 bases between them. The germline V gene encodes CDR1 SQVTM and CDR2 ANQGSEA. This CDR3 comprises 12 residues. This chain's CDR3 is CSVDRANTEAFF. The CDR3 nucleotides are TGCAGCGTTGACAGGGCGAACACTGAAGCTTTCTTT.

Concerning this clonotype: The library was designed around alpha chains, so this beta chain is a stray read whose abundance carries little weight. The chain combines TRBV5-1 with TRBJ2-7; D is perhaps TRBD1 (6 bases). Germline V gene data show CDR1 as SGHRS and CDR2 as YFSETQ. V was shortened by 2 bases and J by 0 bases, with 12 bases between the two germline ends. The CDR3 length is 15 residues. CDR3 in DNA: TGCGCCAGCAGCTTACAAACAGGGAGCTCCTACGAGCAGTACTTC. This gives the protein CASSLQTGSSYEQYF. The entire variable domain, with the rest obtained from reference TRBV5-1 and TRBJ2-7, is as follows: KAGVTQTPRYLIKTRGQQVTLSCSPISGHRSVSWYQQTPGQGLQFLFEYFSETQRNKGNFPGRFSGRQFSNSRSEMNVSTLELGDSALYLCASSLQTGSSYEQYFGPGTRLTVT.

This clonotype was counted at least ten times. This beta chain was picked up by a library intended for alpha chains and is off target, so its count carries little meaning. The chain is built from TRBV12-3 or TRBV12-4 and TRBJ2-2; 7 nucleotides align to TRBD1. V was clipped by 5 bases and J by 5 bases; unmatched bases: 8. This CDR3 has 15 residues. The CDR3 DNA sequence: TGTGCCAGCAGTCTGCGACAGGGCTGGACCGGGGAGCTGTTTTTT. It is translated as CASSLRQGWTGELFF.

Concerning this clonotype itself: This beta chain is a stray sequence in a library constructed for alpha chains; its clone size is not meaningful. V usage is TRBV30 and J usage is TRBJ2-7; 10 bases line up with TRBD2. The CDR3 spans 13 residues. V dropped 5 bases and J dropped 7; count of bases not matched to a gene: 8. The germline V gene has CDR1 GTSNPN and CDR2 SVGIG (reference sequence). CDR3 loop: CAWVLAGLGEQYF. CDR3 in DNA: TGTGCCTGGGTACTAGCGGGATTGGGTGAGCAGTACTTC. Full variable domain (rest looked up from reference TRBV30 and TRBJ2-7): SQTIHQWPATLVQPVGSPLSLECTVEGTSNPNLYWYRQAAGRGLQLLFYSVGIGQISSEVPQNLSASRPQDRQFILSSKKLLLSDSGFYLCAWVLAGLGEQYFGPGTRLTVT.

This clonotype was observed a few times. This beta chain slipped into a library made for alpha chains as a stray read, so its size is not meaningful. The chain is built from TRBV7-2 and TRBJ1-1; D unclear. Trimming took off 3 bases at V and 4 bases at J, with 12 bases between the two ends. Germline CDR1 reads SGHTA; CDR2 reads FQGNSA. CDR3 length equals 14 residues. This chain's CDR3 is CASSFQVGGTEAFF. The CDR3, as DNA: TGTGCCAGCAGCTTTCAGGTGGGAGGCACTGAAGCTTTCTTT.

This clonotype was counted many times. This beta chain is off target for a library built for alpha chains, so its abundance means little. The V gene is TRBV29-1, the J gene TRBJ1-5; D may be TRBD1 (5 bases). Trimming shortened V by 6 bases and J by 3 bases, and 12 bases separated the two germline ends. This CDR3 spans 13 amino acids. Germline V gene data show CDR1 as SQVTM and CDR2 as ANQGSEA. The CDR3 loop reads CSVSDRINQPQHF. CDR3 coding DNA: TGCAGCGTCTCAGACAGAATCAATCAGCCCCAGCATTTT. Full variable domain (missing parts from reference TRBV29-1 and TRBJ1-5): SAVISQKPSRDICQRGTSLTIQCQVDSQVTMMFWYRQQPGQSLTLIATANQGSEATYESGFVIDKFPISRPNLTFSTLTVSNMSPEDSSIYLCSVSDRINQPQHFGDGTRLSIL.

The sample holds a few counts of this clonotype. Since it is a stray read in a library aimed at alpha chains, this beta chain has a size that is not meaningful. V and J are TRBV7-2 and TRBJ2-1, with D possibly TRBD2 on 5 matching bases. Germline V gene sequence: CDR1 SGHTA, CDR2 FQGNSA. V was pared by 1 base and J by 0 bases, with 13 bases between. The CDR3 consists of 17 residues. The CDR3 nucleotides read TGTGCCAGCAGCTTAGGGGCAAGCGGCAGCTCCTACAATGAGCAGTTCTTC. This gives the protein CASSLGASGSSYNEQFF.

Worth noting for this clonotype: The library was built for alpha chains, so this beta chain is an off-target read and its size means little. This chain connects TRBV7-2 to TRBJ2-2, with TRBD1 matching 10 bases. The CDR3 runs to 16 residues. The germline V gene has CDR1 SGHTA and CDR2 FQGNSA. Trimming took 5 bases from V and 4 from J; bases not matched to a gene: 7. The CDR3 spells CASSHRQGAGTGELFF. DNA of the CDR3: TGTGCCAGCAGCCACCGACAGGGGGCGGGCACCGGGGAGCTGTTTTTT.

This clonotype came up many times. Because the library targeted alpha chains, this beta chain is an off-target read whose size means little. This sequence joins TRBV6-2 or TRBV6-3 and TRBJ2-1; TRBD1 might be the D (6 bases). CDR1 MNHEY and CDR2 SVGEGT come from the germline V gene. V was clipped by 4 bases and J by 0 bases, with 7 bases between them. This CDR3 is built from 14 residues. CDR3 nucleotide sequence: TGTGCCAGCAGTTGGGACAACTCCTACAATGAGCAGTTCTTC. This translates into CASSWDNSYNEQFF.

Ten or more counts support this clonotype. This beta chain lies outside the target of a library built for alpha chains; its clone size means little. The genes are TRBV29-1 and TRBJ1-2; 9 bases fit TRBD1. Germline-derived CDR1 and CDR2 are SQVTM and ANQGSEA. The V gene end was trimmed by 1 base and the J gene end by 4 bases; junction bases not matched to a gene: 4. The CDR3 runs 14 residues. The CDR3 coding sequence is TGCAGCGTTGAAGTGGGACAGGGCCTCTATGGCTACACCTTC. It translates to CSVEVGQGLYGYTF.

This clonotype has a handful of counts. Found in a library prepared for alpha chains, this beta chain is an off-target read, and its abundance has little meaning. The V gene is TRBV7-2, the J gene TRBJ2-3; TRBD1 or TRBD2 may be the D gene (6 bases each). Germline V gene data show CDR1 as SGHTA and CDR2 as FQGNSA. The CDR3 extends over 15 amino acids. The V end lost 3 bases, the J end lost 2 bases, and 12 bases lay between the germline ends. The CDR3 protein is CASSFGGLLTDTQYF. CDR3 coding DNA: TGTGCCAGCAGCTTCGGGGGCCTCCTCACAGATACGCAGTATTTT.

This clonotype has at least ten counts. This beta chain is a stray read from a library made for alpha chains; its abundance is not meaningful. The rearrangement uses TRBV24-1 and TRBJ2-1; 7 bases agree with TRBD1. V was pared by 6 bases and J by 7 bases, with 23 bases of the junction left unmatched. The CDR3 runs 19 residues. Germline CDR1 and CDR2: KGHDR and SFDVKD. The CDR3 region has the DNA TGTGCCACCAGTTGGGGAAAAGACAGGGCCAGGCCCGGCCCTAATGAGCAGTTCTTC. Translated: CATSWGKDRARPGPNEQFF.

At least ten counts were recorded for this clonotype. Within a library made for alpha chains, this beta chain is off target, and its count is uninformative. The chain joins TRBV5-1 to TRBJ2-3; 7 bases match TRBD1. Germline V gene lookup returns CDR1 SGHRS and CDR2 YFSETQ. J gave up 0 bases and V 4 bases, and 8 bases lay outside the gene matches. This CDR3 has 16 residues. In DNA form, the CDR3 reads TGCGCCAGCAGCGCCGGGACAGAGCCTAGCACAGATACGCAGTATTTT. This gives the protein CASSAGTEPSTDTQYF.

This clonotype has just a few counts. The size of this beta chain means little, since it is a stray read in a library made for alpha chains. For the CDR3, the DNA is TGTGCCAGCAGCGAGGGGACAGGGGGAAGACCGAGGCAGTACTTC. It is translated as CASSEGTGGRPRQYF. The chain uses TRBV9 and TRBJ2-7; TRBD1 aligns across 11 bases. V was clipped by 3 bases and J by 9 bases; unmatched bases: 11. This CDR3 has 15 amino acids. Germline V gene lookup returns CDR1 SGDLS and CDR2 YYNGEE.

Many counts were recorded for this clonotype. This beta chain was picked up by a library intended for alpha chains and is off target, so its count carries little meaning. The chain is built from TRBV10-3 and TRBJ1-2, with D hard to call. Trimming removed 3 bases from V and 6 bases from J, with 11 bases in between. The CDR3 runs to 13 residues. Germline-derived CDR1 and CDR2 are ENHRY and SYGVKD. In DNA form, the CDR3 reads TGTGCCATCAGTGAAAGGGAAACAGATGGCTACACCTTC. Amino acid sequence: CAISERETDGYTF.

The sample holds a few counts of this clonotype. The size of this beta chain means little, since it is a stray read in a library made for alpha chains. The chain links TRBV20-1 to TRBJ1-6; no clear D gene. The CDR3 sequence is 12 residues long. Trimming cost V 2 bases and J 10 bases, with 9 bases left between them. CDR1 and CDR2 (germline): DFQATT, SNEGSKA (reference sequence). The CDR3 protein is CSARLLESPLHF. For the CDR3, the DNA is TGCAGTGCTAGACTGCTAGAGTCACCCCTCCACTTT.